Listed below are T cell receptor beta chains from one sample, sequenced in a study of T cell responses to AZD1222 COVID-19 vaccine. Assay: immunoSEQ multiplex PCR; the TCRdb copy retains only in-frame clones and omits some. The sample lists 95,000 to 100,000 clones, around 84% occurring once. Sequencing used peripheral blood, obtained on day 0 of AZD1222 vaccination. Receptors originate from an adult in good health. Both conserved end residues are part of each CDR3. D genes are given only for firm matches. Not all rows give a size; the values are once, few, many and, for expanded clones, a class.

d_gene,abundance,v_gene,j_gene,len,CDR3nt,CDR3aa
-,-,TRBV20-1,TRBJ2-1,10,TGCAGTGCTAGGTTAAATGAGCAGTTCTTC,CSARLNEQFF
TRBD1,-,TRBV6-1,TRBJ2-7,15,TGTGCCAGCAGTGAAGCAGGGACAGGGGTTCGCGAGCAGTACTTC,CASSEAGTGVREQYF
-,-,TRBV6-5,TRBJ1-5,16,TGTGCCAGCAGTTCTGGGACGGGAGGTGACAATCAGCCCCAGCATTTT,CASSSGTGGDNQPQHF
-,-,TRBV4-1,TRBJ2-6,14,TGCGCCAGCAGCATATTCACTGGGGCCAACGTCCTGACTTTC,CASSIFTGANVLTF
-,-,TRBV28,TRBJ1-1,14,TGTGCCAGCAGTAACGCGGTTCCACCTTTACGGGCTTTCTTT,CASSNAVPPLRAFF
TRBD2,-,TRBV9,TRBJ2-5,16,TGTGCCAGCAGCCCTGGGGCTAGCGGTCGCCAAGAGACCCAGTACTTC,CASSPGASGRQETQYF
TRBD2,once,TRBV7-2,TRBJ2-1,19,TGTGCCAGCAGCTCGCGGGCAGGACTAGCGGGAGGGCCTAAGAATGAGCAGTTCTTC,CASSSRAGLAGGPKNEQFF
-,-,TRBV5-8,TRBJ1-4,17,TGTGCCAGCAGTCCTGGGCGGACGGATGCAACTAATGAAAAACTGTTTTTT,CASSPGRTDATNEKLFF
-,few,TRBV28,TRBJ2-7,13,TGTGCCAGCAGTTTAGTGCAGGGCGACGAGCAGTACTTC,CASSLVQGDEQYF
-,-,TRBV7-7,TRBJ1-1,13,TGTGCTAGCAGCTTAGACAGAAACACTGAAGCTTTCTTT,CASSLDRNTEAFF
-,-,TRBV12-3/TRBV12-4,TRBJ2-7,12,TGTGCCAGCAGTTTAGACACGGGTGAGCAGTACTTC,CASSLDTGEQYF
-,-,TRBV19,TRBJ1-6,13,TGTGCCAGTAGTTGGGCAGGGGATTCACCCCTCCACTTT,CASSWAGDSPLHF
-,-,TRBV7-2,TRBJ2-7,14,TGTGCCAGCAGCCCAGGAAGGGCCACCTACGAGCAGTACTTC,CASSPGRATYEQYF
TRBD2,once,TRBV11-2,TRBJ2-7,16,TGTGCCAGCAGCTTGGTGAGGCGGGAGGGTAGGTACGAGCAGTACTTC,CASSLVRREGRYEQYF
TRBD2,-,TRBV7-9,TRBJ2-7,14,TGTGCCAGCAGCGCCGGGACTAGCGGGTACGAGCAGTACTTC,CASSAGTSGYEQYF
-,-,TRBV9,TRBJ1-4,17,TGTGCCAGCAGCGTAGGACCGGGGCCCGCAACTAATGAAAAACTGTTTTTT,CASSVGPGPATNEKLFF
TRBD1,-,TRBV29-1,TRBJ2-7,14,TGCAGCGTTGAAGGAGGGGCAGGGGGCATCGAGCAGTACTTC,CSVEGGAGGIEQYF
-,-,TRBV28,TRBJ1-1,14,TGTGCCAGCAGCCCCGAATGGGAGGGCACTGAAGCTTTCTTT,CASSPEWEGTEAFF
TRBD1,-,TRBV5-6,TRBJ1-3,16,TGTGCCAGCAGCTCCGACAGGGGCGCGTATGGAAACACCATATATTTT,CASSSDRGAYGNTIYF
TRBD2,-,TRBV4-1,TRBJ2-3,18,TGCGCCAGCAGCCAAGTTGTGTTCCGGCGGGAGTTCACAGATACGCAGTATTTT,CASSQVVFRREFTDTQYF
-,-,TRBV5-1,TRBJ2-7,13,TGCGCCAGCAGCTTGGACAGGGTTGACGAGCAGTACTTC,CASSLDRVDEQYF
-,-,TRBV28,TRBJ1-5,15,TGTGCCAGCAATTCTTGGGGGGAGGTCAATCAGCCCCAGCATTTT,CASNSWGEVNQPQHF
TRBD2,-,TRBV3-1/TRBV3-2,TRBJ2-1,15,TGTGCCAGCTACGGATATAGCGGGGGGTTGGATGAGCAGTTCTTC,CASYGYSGGLDEQFF
-,-,TRBV9,TRBJ1-1,16,TGTGCCAGCAGCGACATAAGTAGGATTATGAACACTGAAGCTTTCTTT,CASSDISRIMNTEAFF
-,-,TRBV5-5,TRBJ2-7,13,TGTGCCAGCAGCCTGACGGCAGTCGACGAGCAGTACTTC,CASSLTAVDEQYF
-,-,TRBV3-1/TRBV3-2,TRBJ1-1,14,TGTGCCAGCAGCCAGGCCGACAGGAACACTGAAGCTTTCTTT,CASSQADRNTEAFF
-,-,TRBV3-1/TRBV3-2,TRBJ1-3,15,TGTGCCAGCAGCCAAGAGATAAACTCTGGAAACACCATATATTTT,CASSQEINSGNTIYF
TRBD2,-,TRBV28,TRBJ2-1,12,TGTGCCAGCAGTTTAGGAGCGGGAGTACAGTTCTTC,CASSLGAGVQFF
-,once,TRBV28,TRBJ2-1,14,TGTGCCAGCAGTTTAGACCTCCGGAGGTGGGAGCAGTTCTTC,CASSLDLRRWEQFF
-,-,TRBV28,TRBJ2-7,18,TGTGCCAGCAGCCCAAATTTGTCCGGGACTCAGAATTTCTACGAGCAGTACTTC,CASSPNLSGTQNFYEQYF
-,-,TRBV12-3/TRBV12-4,TRBJ2-7,13,TGTGCCAGCAGTTTGGTAGGATACTACGAGCAGTACTTC,CASSLVGYYEQYF
-,-,TRBV27,TRBJ1-1,15,TGTGCCAGCAGTCAACTCGGACAGCCGAACACTGAAGCTTTCTTT,CASSQLGQPNTEAFF